The following is a T cell receptor beta chain sequence with its context. CDR1 is SGHRS and CDR2 is YFSETQ in the germline V gene. This CDR3 is 15 amino acids long. The V gene end was trimmed by 0 bases and the J gene end by 8 bases; junction bases not matched to a gene: 5. This specimen comes from a study of blood T cell repertoires in COVID-19. Study background: Researchers got acute and convalescent COVID-19 samples from the United States, Italy and Spain. PBMCs, B-cell-depleted T cells, or T cells were the source of the cDNA or gDNA that made up the material.

Per the study methods: From reference gene primer amplification, estimates of nucleated cell counts were derived. The data were produced by immunoSEQ multiplex PCR, yet TCRdb's version contains in-frame clones alone and is incomplete. V, J and clone size are those of that table, while D and trimming were read from the DNA. The data show about 70,000 clones, about 86% seen once. While infection was still active, Seattle patients were enrolled and then followed longitudinally. Sequencing was performed on peripheral blood. The chain combines TRBV5-1 with TRBJ1-4, with TRBD1 identical over 9 bases. The TCR comes from a man aged 35-49 years with COVID-19, enrolled during active disease. Here the CDR3 DNA reads TGCGCCAGCAGCTTGGGGACAGGGGAAGGAGAAAAACTGTTTTTT. This encodes CASSLGTGEGEKLFF.